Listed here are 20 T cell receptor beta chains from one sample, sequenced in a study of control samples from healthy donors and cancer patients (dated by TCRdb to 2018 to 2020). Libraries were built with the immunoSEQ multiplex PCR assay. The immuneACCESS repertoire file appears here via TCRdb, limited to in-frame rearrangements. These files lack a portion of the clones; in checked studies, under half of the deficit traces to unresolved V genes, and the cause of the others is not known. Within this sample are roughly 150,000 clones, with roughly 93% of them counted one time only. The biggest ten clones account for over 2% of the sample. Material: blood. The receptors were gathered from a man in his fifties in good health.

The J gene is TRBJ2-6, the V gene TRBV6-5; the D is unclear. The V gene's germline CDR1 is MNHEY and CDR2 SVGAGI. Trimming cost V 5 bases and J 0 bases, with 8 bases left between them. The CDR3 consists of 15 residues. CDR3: CASSTANSGANVLTF. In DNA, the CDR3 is TGTGCCAGCAGTACCGCAAACTCTGGGGCCAACGTCCTGACTTTC.

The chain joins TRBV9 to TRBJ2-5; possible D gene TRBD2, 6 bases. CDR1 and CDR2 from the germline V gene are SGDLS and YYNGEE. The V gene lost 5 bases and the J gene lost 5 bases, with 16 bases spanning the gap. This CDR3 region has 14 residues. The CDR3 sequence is CASSVGSGMETQYF. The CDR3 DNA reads TGTGCCAGCAGTGTCGGGAGTGGTATGGAGACCCAGTACTTC.

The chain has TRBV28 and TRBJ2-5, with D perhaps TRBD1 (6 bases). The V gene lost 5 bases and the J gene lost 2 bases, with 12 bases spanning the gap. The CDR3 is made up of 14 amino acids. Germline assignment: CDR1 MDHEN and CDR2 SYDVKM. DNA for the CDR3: TGTGCCAGCAGTAGGGGGACAAAACAAGAGACCCAGTACTTC. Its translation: CASSRGTKQETQYF.

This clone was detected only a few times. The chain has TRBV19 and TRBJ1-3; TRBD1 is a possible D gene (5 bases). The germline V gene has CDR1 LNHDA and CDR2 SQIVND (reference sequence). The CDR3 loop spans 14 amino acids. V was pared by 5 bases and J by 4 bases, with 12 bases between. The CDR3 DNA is TGTGCCAGTAGTTGGGGCTCTGCAGGAAACACCATATATTTT. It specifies CASSWGSAGNTIYF.

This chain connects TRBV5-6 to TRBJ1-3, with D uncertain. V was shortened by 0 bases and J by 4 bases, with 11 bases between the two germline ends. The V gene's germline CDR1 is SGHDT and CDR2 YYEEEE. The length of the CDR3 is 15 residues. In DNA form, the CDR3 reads TGTGCCAGCAGCTTGGAGGGAGTAGGAGGAAACACCATATATTTT. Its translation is CASSLEGVGGNTIYF.

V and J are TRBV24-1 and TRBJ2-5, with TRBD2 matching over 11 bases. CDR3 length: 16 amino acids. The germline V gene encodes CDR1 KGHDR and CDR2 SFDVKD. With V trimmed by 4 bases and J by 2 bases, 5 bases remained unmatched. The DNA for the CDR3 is TGTGCCACCAGTGACTTTAGCGGGAGGGGGCAAGAGACCCAGTACTTC. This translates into CATSDFSGRGQETQYF.

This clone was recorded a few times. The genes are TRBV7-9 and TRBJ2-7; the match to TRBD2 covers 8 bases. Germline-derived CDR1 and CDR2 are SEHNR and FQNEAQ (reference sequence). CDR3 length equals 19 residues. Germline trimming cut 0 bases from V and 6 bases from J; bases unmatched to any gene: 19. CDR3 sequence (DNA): TGTGCCAGCAGCTTAGCGCGCAGAAGTCAGAGGACTAGCCCCTTCGAGCAGTACTTC. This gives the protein CASSLARRSQRTSPFEQYF.

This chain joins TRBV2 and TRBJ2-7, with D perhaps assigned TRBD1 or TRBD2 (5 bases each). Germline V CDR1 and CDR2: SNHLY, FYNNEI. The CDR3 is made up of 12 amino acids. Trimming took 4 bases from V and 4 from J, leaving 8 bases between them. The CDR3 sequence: CASSGGRYEQYF. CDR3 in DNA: TGTGCCAGCAGTGGGGGACGGTACGAGCAGTACTTC.

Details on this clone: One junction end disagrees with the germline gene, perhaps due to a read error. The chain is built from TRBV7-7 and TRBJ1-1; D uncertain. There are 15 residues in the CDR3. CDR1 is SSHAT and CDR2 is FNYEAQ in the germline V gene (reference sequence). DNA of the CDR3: TGTGCTAGCAGCTTATTAGGTAGGGTGAACACTGAAGCTTTCTTT. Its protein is CASSLLGRVNTEAFF.

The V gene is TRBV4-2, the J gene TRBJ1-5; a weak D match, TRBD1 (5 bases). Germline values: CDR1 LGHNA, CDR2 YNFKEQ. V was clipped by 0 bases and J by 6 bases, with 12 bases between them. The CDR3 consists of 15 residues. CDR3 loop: CASSQDLQAAQPQHF. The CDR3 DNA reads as TGTGCCAGCAGCCAAGATCTACAGGCGGCTCAGCCCCAGCATTTT.

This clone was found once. The chain's CDR3 is CASSVASRDNEQFF. The CDR3 bases are TGTGCCAGCAGCGTAGCTAGCAGAGACAATGAGCAGTTCTTC. The V gene is TRBV9, the J gene TRBJ2-1; D may be TRBD2 (5 bases). This CDR3 contains 14 residues. Germline-derived CDR1 and CDR2 are SGDLS and YYNGEE. V was trimmed by 0 bases and J by 5 bases, leaving 9 bases between them.

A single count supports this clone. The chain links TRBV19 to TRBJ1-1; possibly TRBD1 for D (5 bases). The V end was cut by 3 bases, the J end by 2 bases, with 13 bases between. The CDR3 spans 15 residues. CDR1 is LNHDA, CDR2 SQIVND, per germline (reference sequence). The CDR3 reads CASSMSGGRNTEAFF. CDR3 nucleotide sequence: TGTGCCAGTAGTATGTCGGGGGGAAGAAACACTGAAGCTTTCTTT.

DNA for the CDR3: TGTGCCAGCTCAGAGATAACCGGGACAGGCACAGATACGCAGTATTTT. It translates to CASSEITGTGTDTQYF. The chain uses TRBV18 and TRBJ2-3, with 7 bases aligning to TRBD1. This CDR3 has 16 amino acids. The junction had 9 bases not matched to a gene; V was cut back by 5 bases and J by 1 base. Germline CDR1 is KGHSH and CDR2 is LQKENI.

Here the CDR3 DNA reads TGTGCCAGCAGTGACACAAAGCAGGGGCCAGATACGCAGTATTTT. Translated: CASSDTKQGPDTQYF. V and J are TRBV6-4 and TRBJ2-3; tentatively, D is TRBD1 (6 bases). V lost 2 bases and J 4 bases, leaving 13 bases between the germline ends. Germline CDR1 is MRHNA and CDR2 is SNTAGT. CDR3 size: 15 residues.

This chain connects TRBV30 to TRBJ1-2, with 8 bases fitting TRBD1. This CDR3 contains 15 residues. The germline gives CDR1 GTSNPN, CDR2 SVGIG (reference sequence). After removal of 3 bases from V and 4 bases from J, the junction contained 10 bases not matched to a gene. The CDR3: CAWRAQGQAFYGYTF. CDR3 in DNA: TGTGCCTGGAGGGCCCAGGGACAGGCTTTCTATGGCTACACCTTC.

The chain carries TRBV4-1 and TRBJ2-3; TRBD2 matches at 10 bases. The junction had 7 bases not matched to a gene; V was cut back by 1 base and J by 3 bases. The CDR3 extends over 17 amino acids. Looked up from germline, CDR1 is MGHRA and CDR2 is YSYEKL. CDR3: CASSQALAGVRTDTQYF. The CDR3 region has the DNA TGCGCCAGCAGCCAAGCCCTAGCGGGAGTTAGAACAGATACGCAGTATTTT.

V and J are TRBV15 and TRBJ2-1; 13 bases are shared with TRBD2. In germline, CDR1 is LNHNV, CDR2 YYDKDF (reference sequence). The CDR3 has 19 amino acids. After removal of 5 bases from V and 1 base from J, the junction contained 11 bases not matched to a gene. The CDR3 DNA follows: TGTGCCACCAGCGGGGCCGGGACTAGCGGGATGGGGTCCTACAATGAGCAGTTCTTC. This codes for CATSGAGTSGMGSYNEQFF.

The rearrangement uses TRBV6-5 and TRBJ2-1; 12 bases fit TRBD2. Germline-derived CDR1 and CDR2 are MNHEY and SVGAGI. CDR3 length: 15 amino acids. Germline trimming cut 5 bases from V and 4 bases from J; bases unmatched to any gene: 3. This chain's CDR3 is CASSRLAGEYNEQFF. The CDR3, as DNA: TGTGCCAGCAGTCGACTAGCGGGAGAGTACAATGAGCAGTTCTTC.

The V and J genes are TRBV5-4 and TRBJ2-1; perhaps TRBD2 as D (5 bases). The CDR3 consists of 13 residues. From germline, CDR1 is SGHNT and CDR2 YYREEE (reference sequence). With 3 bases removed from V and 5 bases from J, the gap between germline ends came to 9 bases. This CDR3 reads CASSSTRNNEQFF. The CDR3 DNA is TGTGCCAGCAGCTCAACTAGGAACAATGAGCAGTTCTTC.

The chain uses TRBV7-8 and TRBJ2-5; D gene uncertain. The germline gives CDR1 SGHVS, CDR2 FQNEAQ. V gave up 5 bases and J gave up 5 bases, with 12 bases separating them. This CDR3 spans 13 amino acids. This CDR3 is CASSTGRTETQYF. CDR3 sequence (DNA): TGTGCCAGCAGCACCGGGCGAACTGAGACCCAGTACTTC.